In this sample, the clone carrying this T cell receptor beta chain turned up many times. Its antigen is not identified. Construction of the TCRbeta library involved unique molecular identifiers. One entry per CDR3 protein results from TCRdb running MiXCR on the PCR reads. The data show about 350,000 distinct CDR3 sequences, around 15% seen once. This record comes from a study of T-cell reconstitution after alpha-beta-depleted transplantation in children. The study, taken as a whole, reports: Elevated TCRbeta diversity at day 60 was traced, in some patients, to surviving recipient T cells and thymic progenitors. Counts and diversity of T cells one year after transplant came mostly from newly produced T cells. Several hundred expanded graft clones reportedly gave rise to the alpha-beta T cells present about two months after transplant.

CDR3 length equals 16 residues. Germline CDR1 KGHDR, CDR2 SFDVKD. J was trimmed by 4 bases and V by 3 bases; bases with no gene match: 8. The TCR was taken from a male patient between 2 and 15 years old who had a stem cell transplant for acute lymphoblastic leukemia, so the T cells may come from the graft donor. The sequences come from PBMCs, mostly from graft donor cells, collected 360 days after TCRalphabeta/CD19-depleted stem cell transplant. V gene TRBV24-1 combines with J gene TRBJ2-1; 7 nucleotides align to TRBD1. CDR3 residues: CATSDTSGQNYNEQFF. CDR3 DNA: TGTGCCACCAGTGATACCTCGGGACAGAATTACAATGAGCAGTTCTTC.